This T cell receptor (beta chain) was identified during a study of blood T cell repertoires in COVID-19. Study-wide context: Some COVID-19 samples were acute and others convalescent; all came from the United States, Italy and Spain. From T cells, B-cell-depleted T cells, or PBMCs came the material, which was cDNA or gDNA.

In the study's own analysis: The assay estimated nucleated cells by amplifying reference gene primers. Produced via immunoSEQ multiplex PCR; TCRdb's table is partial and in-frame only. V, J and clone size reflect that table, while D and trimming were determined from the DNA. The table includes roughly 130,000 clones, more than 75% detected once. V lost 5 bases and J lost 5, with 10 bases in between. CDR1 SNHLY and CDR2 FYNNEI come from the germline V gene. The CDR3 consists of 12 residues. Sequencing input: peripheral blood. The chain couples TRBV2 to TRBJ2-7; D perhaps matches TRBD1 (5 bases). The receptor's source is a man aged 50 to 59 with active COVID-19. The CDR3 DNA is TGTGCCAGCAGTCCTATCAGGGACGAGCAGTACTTC. Protein product: CASSPIRDEQYF.